Given below is one T cell receptor beta chain in context. Its matching antigen is unknown. These data are taken from a study of cytomegalovirus exposure and HLA in healthy donors. The study drew the donors from its 120-subject validation cohort, separate from the roughly 700-subject first cohort. Study results and limitations: Cytomegalovirus status was reportedly diagnosed by the classifier with high specificity and sensitivity. Researchers counted about 150 TCR beta chains as cytomegalovirus-associated.

This CDR3 contains 17 residues. Clones were read by immunoSEQ multiplex PCR, and TCRdb kept only the in-frame ones, dropping some. The sample has 50,000 or so clones, 94% seen once. J is TRBJ2-4 and V is TRBV21-1; TRBD1 is the table's D call, not checked against the DNA. TRBV21-1 has pseudogene status. Specimen: PBMCs. The source of this sequence is a woman aged 18-29 years in good health and CMV-seropositive. The CDR3 DNA reads TGTGCCAGCAGCAAAGGTCCCAGGGCCGGAGTCAAAAACATTCAGTACTTC. Encoded protein: CASSKGPRAGVKNIQYF.